The 21 T cell receptor beta chains below were found in one sample sequenced in a study of cytomegalovirus exposure and HLA in healthy donors. A multiplex PCR was run with 60 Vbeta primers and 13 Jbeta primers. Sequencing was performed with immunoSEQ multiplex PCR; in TCRdb, only in-frame clones are kept and a portion is missing. This sample has about 170,000 clones, with roughly 85% found just once. Sequenced: PBMCs. All receptors come from a woman in her 50s in good health and CMV-seropositive.

The chain is built from TRBV5-6 and TRBJ1-5, with D unresolved. Germline CDR1 reads SGHDT; CDR2 reads YYEEEE. The CDR3 runs to 13 residues. Trimming removed 1 base from V and 4 bases from J, with 6 bases in between. CDR3 coding DNA: TGTGCCAGCAGCTTGTTAGATAATCAGCCCCAGCATTTT. Encoded protein: CASSLLDNQPQHF.

This chain connects TRBV2 to TRBJ2-1, with 11 bases that match TRBD2. Germline trimming cut 6 bases from V and 3 bases from J; bases unmatched to any gene: 4. This CDR3 comprises 15 residues. Germline CDR1 and CDR2: SNHLY and FYNNEI. CDR3 amino acids: CASRPGTSGYNEQFF. In DNA, the CDR3 is TGTGCCAGCAGGCCGGGGACTAGCGGCTACAATGAGCAGTTCTTC.

V and J are TRBV5-1 and TRBJ1-3; TRBD1 is a possible D gene (5 bases). V dropped 1 base and J dropped 0 bases, with 11 bases sitting between them. The CDR3 runs to 16 residues. CDR1 is SGHRS, CDR2 YFSETQ, per germline. This CDR3 reads CASSLTGGDSGNTIYF. The CDR3 coding sequence is TGCGCCAGCAGCTTGACGGGGGGAGACTCTGGAAACACCATATATTTT.

The gene calls are TRBV13 and TRBJ1-1; no definite D call. Trimming took 1 base from V and 3 from J, leaving 12 bases between them. The V gene's germline CDR1 is PRHDT and CDR2 FYEKMQ (reference sequence). This CDR3 contains 15 residues. DNA of the CDR3: TGTGCCAGCAGCTTAGACCGGGGAGGGTACACTGAAGCTTTCTTT. Amino acids: CASSLDRGGYTEAFF.

The chain links TRBV7-2 to TRBJ1-2; D is undetermined. CDR1 is SGHTA, CDR2 FQGNSA, per germline. Trimming removed 3 bases at V and 8 bases at J, with 13 bases between. The CDR3 spans 13 residues. This chain's CDR3 is CASSFGGLQGYTF. The CDR3 coding sequence is TGTGCCAGCAGCTTCGGCGGGCTACAGGGCTACACCTTC.

This clone was seen more than once but under ten times. The genes are TRBV10-3 and TRBJ1-6, with D perhaps matching TRBD1 (5 bases). Trimming shortened V by 6 bases and J by 7 bases, and 13 bases separated the two germline ends. CDR3 size: 14 residues. Germline CDR1 ENHRY, CDR2 SYGVKD. The CDR3 loop is CAISSTAINSPLHF. The DNA for the CDR3 is TGTGCCATCAGCTCGACAGCCATAAATTCACCCCTCCACTTT.

This clone was counted a few times. The chain recombines TRBV18 with TRBJ2-5, with 7 bases that match TRBD2. The DNA end favors TRBJ2-7, so the J call may be wrong. Germline V gives CDR1 KGHSH, CDR2 LQKENI. This CDR3 spans 15 amino acids. CDR3 loop: CASSPNNLADYEQYF. The CDR3 DNA reads as TGTGCCAGCTCACCAAATAACCTAGCGGACTACGAGCAGTACTTC.

The V gene is TRBV19, the J gene TRBJ2-2; D unclear. Germline assignment: CDR1 LNHDA and CDR2 SQIVND (reference sequence). With 3 bases removed from V and 3 bases from J, the gap between germline ends came to 8 bases. The CDR3 runs to 14 residues. In DNA form, the CDR3 reads TGTGCCAGTAGTATCTCTTACTACACCGGGGAGCTGTTTTTT. It codes for CASSISYYTGELFF.

The V and J genes are TRBV28 and TRBJ2-7, with 7 positions matching TRBD2. The CDR3 spans 16 residues. Germline V CDR1 and CDR2: MDHEN, SYDVKM. V trimming: 4 bases; J trimming: 1 base; junction bases outside the gene matches: 10. The DNA of the CDR3 is TGTGCCAGCAGTTCCTACGGTCTGCGGGGGTCCTACGAGCAGTACTTC. This gives the protein CASSSYGLRGSYEQYF. Complete variable domain (other parts from reference TRBV28 and TRBJ2-7): DVKVTQSSRYLVKRTGEKVFLECVQDMDHENMFWYRQDPGLGLRLIYFSYDVKMKEKGDIPEGYSVSREKKERFSLILESASTNQTSMYLCASSSYGLRGSYEQYFGPGTRLTVT.

The chain has TRBV7-2 and TRBJ2-2; 9 bases map to TRBD1. CDR3 length: 15 residues. From germline, CDR1 is SGHTA and CDR2 FQGNSA. The trim removed 5 bases at V and 4 bases at J, leaving 5 bases unmatched. The DNA of the CDR3 is TGTGCCAGCAGCCTGGGACAGGGAAGCACCGGGGAGCTGTTTTTT. It is translated as CASSLGQGSTGELFF.

The V call is TRBV2, the J call TRBJ1-4; 7 nucleotides line up with TRBD1. The V and J ends lost 4 bases and 4 bases, in that order; junction bases with no gene match: 6. The CDR3 is made up of 15 amino acids. Germline V gene data show CDR1 as SNHLY and CDR2 as FYNNEI. The CDR3, as DNA: TGTGCCAGCAGTGTCCGGCCAGGGGGTAATGAAAAACTGTTTTTT. This translates into CASSVRPGGNEKLFF.

The CDR3 protein is CSVVELSETQYF. CDR3 bases: TGCAGCGTTGTGGAGTTATCGGAGACCCAGTACTTC. The chain joins TRBV29-1 to TRBJ2-5; the D is unclear. From germline, CDR1 is SQVTM and CDR2 ANQGSEA. This CDR3 is built from 12 residues. Trimming left V 4 bases short and J 5 bases short, with 11 bases between.

This rearrangement joins TRBV6-5 to TRBJ2-5; a weak D match, TRBD2 (5 bases). Trimming removed 6 bases at V and 0 bases at J, with 5 bases between. Per germline, CDR1 MNHEY and CDR2 SVGAGI. The length of the CDR3 is 12 residues. In DNA form, the CDR3 reads TGTGCCAGCAGGGACTACCAAGAGACCCAGTACTTC. This encodes CASRDYQETQYF.

The chain has TRBV7-2 and TRBJ1-5; a possible D gene is TRBD1 (5 bases). Germline CDR1 and CDR2: SGHTA and FQGNSA. This CDR3 spans 13 amino acids. V lost 5 bases and J lost 7, with 12 bases in between. The DNA for the CDR3 is TGTGCCAGCAGCCCCGGGGGGGGGCAGCCCCAGCATTTT. It encodes CASSPGGGQPQHF.

The J gene is TRBJ1-1, the V gene TRBV5-6, with D unclear. CDR1 SGHDT and CDR2 YYEEEE come from the germline V gene. V was trimmed by 4 bases and J by 0 bases, leaving 13 bases between them. This CDR3 comprises 15 residues. The CDR3 spells CASSDPPGMNTEAFF. The CDR3 nucleotides are TGTGCCAGCAGCGACCCTCCGGGGATGAACACTGAAGCTTTCTTT.

In this sample, this clone turned up a few times. The chain uses TRBV9 and TRBJ1-2; a possible D gene is TRBD1 (5 bases). The CDR3 has 13 amino acids. The V end lost 3 bases, the J end lost 4 bases, and 10 bases lay between the germline ends. Germline CDR1 SGDLS, CDR2 YYNGEE. The CDR3 region is CASSGRGGYGYTF. As DNA, the CDR3 is TGTGCCAGCAGCGGTCGGGGGGGCTATGGCTACACCTTC.

The chain combines TRBV4-1 with TRBJ1-2; no clear D gene. This CDR3 spans 17 amino acids. The ends were cut back, 0 bases at V and 0 bases at J, with 14 bases in the middle. Germline V gene lookup returns CDR1 MGHRA and CDR2 YSYEKL. CDR3 amino acids: CASSQETVWIANYGYTF. The CDR3 DNA is TGCGCCAGCAGCCAAGAAACAGTCTGGATTGCTAACTATGGCTACACCTTC.

The chain employs TRBV6-1 and TRBJ1-5; perhaps TRBD1 as D (6 bases). CDR1 and CDR2 (germline): MNHNS, SASEGT. The CDR3 sequence is 15 residues long. With 8 bases removed from V and 0 bases from J, the gap between germline ends came to 14 bases. As DNA, the CDR3 is TGTGCCAGCGGGACACTCCAAAGTAGCAATCAGCCCCAGCATTTT. Translation gives CASGTLQSSNQPQHF.

This chain links TRBV5-1 with TRBJ2-1; TRBD2 agrees at 8 bases. The CDR3 has 16 residues. CDR1 is SGHRS and CDR2 is YFSETQ in the germline V gene. V was pared by 0 bases and J by 1 base, with 3 bases of the junction left unmatched. Here the CDR3 DNA reads TGCGCCAGCAGCTTGGGCGGGGGGACATCCTACAATGAGCAGTTCTTC. It codes for CASSLGGGTSYNEQFF.

CDR3 sequence reads: CASSWARLDTEAFF. Here the CDR3 DNA reads TGCGCCAGCAGCTGGGCCCGGCTTGACACTGAAGCTTTCTTT. The chain uses TRBV5-1 and TRBJ1-1; D call uncertain. Looked up from germline, CDR1 is SGHRS and CDR2 is YFSETQ. The CDR3 consists of 14 residues. V gave up 3 bases and J gave up 3 bases, with 12 bases separating them.

This chain links TRBV4-3 with TRBJ1-3; perhaps TRBD1 as D (6 bases). The CDR3 runs 16 residues. Trimming stripped 0 bases from V and 2 bases from J, with 11 bases between. Per the germline V gene, CDR1 is LGHNA and CDR2 is YSLEER. The DNA for the CDR3 is TGCGCCAGCAGCCAAGATAGGGGGAGCACTGGAAACACCATATATTTT. Translating it yields CASSQDRGSTGNTIYF.